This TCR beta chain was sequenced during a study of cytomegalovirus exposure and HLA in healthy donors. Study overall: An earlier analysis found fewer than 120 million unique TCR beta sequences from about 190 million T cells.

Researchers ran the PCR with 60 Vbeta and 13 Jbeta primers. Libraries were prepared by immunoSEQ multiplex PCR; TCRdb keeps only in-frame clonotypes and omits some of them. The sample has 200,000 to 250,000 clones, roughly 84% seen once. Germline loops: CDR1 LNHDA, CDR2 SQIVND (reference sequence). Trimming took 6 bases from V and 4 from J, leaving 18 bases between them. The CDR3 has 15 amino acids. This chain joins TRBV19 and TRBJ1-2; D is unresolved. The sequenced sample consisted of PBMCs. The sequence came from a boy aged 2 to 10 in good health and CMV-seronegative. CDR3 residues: CASSVPREIRYGYTF. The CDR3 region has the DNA TGTGCCAGTAGCGTTCCGAGGGAAATTCGCTATGGCTACACCTTC.